The table lists the clone carrying this T cell receptor (beta chain) with many counts. Its antigen is currently unknown. This entry belongs to a study of neurological immune-mediated disorders. The study's findings and limits: The study found no CDR3 amino acid sequences shared by expanded clones across subjects, suggesting private repertoires in all groups. Neither clinical nor MRI features were associated with the multiple sclerosis repertoire cluster.

The making of cDNA relied on 5'RACE with 10-nucleotide random UMIs. TCRdb fed the 5' RACE reads into MiXCR, producing one record per CDR3 protein. The sample includes roughly 100,000 distinct CDR3 sequences, approximately 3.3% of them seen just once. This TCR was sampled from a woman under 30 with multiple sclerosis. Sequenced sample: PBMCs.

In nucleotides, the CDR3 is TGTGCCAGCAGTAAACTTGAGTGGGCGCAGTATTTT. Translating it yields CASSKLEWAQYF. The genes are TRBV6-1 and TRBJ2-3; D is unclear. Trimming took off 5 bases at V and 10 bases at J, with 13 bases between the two ends. Germline V CDR1 and CDR2: MNHNS, SASEGT. The length of the CDR3 is 12 residues.